These 13 T cell receptor beta chains originate from one sample sequenced in a study of blood T cell repertoires in COVID-19. Assay: immunoSEQ multiplex PCR; the TCRdb copy retains only in-frame clones and omits some. The table records about 130,000 clones, 86% of them present only once. Specimen: PBMCs or T cells enriched from blood (not recorded which). These receptors were taken from a woman between 50 and 59 years old who had recovered from COVID-19.

The chain combines TRBV24-1 with TRBJ2-3; maybe TRBD1 (6 bases). V dropped 4 bases and J dropped 3 bases, with 13 bases sitting between them. The CDR3 is made up of 15 amino acids. From germline, CDR1 is KGHDR and CDR2 SFDVKD. The CDR3 DNA sequence: TGTGCCACCAGTGACCCACAGGGTGGTACAGATACGCAGTATTTT. Its translation is CATSDPQGGTDTQYF.

This sequence joins TRBV10-3 and TRBJ1-2; unclear D gene. Germline CDR1 ENHRY, CDR2 SYGVKD. V was clipped by 3 bases and J by 8 bases, with 13 bases between them. The CDR3 length is 13 residues. This CDR3 reads CAISDGSPQGYTF. In DNA, the CDR3 is TGTGCCATCAGTGATGGCAGTCCCCAAGGCTACACCTTC.

In this sample, this clone turned up once. The V gene is TRBV10-2, the J gene TRBJ1-2, with D tentatively TRBD1 (6 bases). Trimming stripped 8 bases from V and 5 bases from J, with 12 bases between. This CDR3 is built from 12 residues. The germline V gene has CDR1 WSHSY and CDR2 SAAADI. The DNA of the CDR3 is TGCGCCAGCGGCATACAGGGATATGGCTACACCTTC. Residues: CASGIQGYGYTF.

The chain is built from TRBV4-3 and TRBJ2-1; 8 nucleotides line up with TRBD1. This CDR3 is 17 amino acids long. V shed 0 bases, J shed 4 bases, and the junction held 8 bases outside the gene matches. Germline values: CDR1 LGHNA, CDR2 YSLEER. CDR3 amino acids: CASSQDLGQGAYNEQFF. CDR3 sequence (DNA): TGCGCCAGCAGCCAAGATCTGGGGCAGGGGGCGTACAATGAGCAGTTCTTC.

DNA for the CDR3: TGTGCCAGCAGCCAAGATTTAGGGGTGGGTCAGCCCCAGCATTTT. This gives the protein CASSQDLGVGQPQHF. This chain joins TRBV3-1 (or the pseudogene TRBV3-2) and TRBJ1-5; tentatively, D is TRBD1 (5 bases). V was pared by 0 bases and J by 6 bases, with 12 bases between. CDR1 LGHDT and CDR2 YNNKEL come from the germline V gene (reference sequence). The CDR3 is 15 residues long.

This clone was detected once. The chain combines TRBV30 with TRBJ1-3; D gene unclear. This CDR3 spans 15 amino acids. V was shortened by 4 bases and J by 0 bases, with 13 bases between the two germline ends. Germline CDR1 is GTSNPN and CDR2 is SVGIG (reference sequence). The CDR3 bases are TGTGCCTGGACACGGCAGGCCTACTCTGGAAACACCATATATTTT. Residues: CAWTRQAYSGNTIYF.

This clone appeared once. The J gene is TRBJ1-2, the V gene TRBV19, with unresolved D. The V and J ends lost 5 bases and 5 bases respectively, with 18 bases between them. The CDR3 loop spans 15 amino acids. Germline values: CDR1 LNHDA, CDR2 SQIVND (reference sequence). In DNA form, the CDR3 reads TGTGCCAGTAGTCTGAGAGGACTGCCGATATATGGCTACACCTTC. It specifies CASSLRGLPIYGYTF. The full variable domain, rest sourced from reference TRBV19 and TRBJ1-2, is DGGITQSPKYLFRKEGQNVTLSCEQNLNHDAMYWYRQDPGQGLRLIYYSQIVNDFQKGDIAEGYSVSREKKESFPLTVTSAQKNPTAFYLCASSLRGLPIYGYTFGSGTRLTVV.

The V gene is TRBV27, the J gene TRBJ1-2; perhaps TRBD1 as D (6 bases). V was cut by 3 bases and J by 6 bases, with 11 bases left in between. The CDR3 has 13 amino acids. Germline V gives CDR1 MNHEY, CDR2 SMNVEV (reference sequence). The CDR3 DNA is TGTGCCAGCAGTTTTAGGGGGTTAAATGGCTACACCTTC. Its protein product is CASSFRGLNGYTF.

The chain uses TRBV5-4 and TRBJ2-1; perhaps TRBD1 as D (7 bases). In germline, CDR1 is SGHNT, CDR2 YYREEE (reference sequence). CDR3 length: 15 amino acids. V was cut by 0 bases and J by 10 bases, with 17 bases left in between. The CDR3 DNA sequence: TGTGCCAGCAGCTTGGGAGGGGGCCGGAGGGGAGAGCAGTTCTTC. As protein: CASSLGGGRRGEQFF.

The V and J genes are TRBV5-4 and TRBJ1-3; no clear D. V was trimmed by 4 bases and J by 0 bases, leaving 20 bases between them. Per the germline V gene, CDR1 is SGHNT and CDR2 is YYREEE (reference sequence). The CDR3 extends over 18 amino acids. CDR3 sequence (DNA): TGTGCCAGCAGCCCCCCTGGGGAGGAGAAGAGCTCTGGAAACACCATATATTTT. Translated, it gives CASSPPGEEKSSGNTIYF.

The rearrangement uses TRBV3-1 (or the pseudogene TRBV3-2) and TRBJ2-5, with 8 bases identical to TRBD2. V trimming: 6 bases; J trimming: 0 bases; junction bases outside the gene matches: 12. Germline-derived CDR1 and CDR2 are LGHDT and YNNKEL (reference sequence). This CDR3 contains 17 residues. CDR3 residues: CASRLGGGLPYQETQYF. Here the CDR3 DNA reads TGTGCCAGCAGACTCGGGGGGGGACTCCCGTACCAAGAGACCCAGTACTTC.

The gene calls are TRBV19 and TRBJ1-2; TRBD1 matches 9 bases. Per germline, CDR1 LNHDA and CDR2 SQIVND (reference sequence). The trim removed 8 bases at V and 2 bases at J, leaving 6 bases unmatched. CDR3 size: 14 residues. CDR3 region: CASDMTGGNYGYTF. The CDR3 nucleotides read TGTGCCAGTGATATGACAGGGGGAAACTATGGCTACACCTTC.

The chain joins TRBV7-9 to TRBJ1-2, with TRBD1 identical over 7 bases. The CDR3 runs to 14 residues. The V gene's germline CDR1 is SEHNR and CDR2 FQNEAQ (reference sequence). V trimming: 7 bases; J trimming: 5 bases; junction bases outside the gene matches: 10. This chain's CDR3 is CASTPTGTSYGYTF. Here the CDR3 DNA reads TGTGCCAGCACCCCGACAGGGACCTCTTATGGCTACACCTTC.